These T cell receptor beta chains were read from a single sample in a study of graft-versus-host responses after intestinal transplantation. These receptors' targets are unknown. TCRdb keeps only in-frame clones here, not all; method: immunoSEQ multiplex PCR. The sample records about 92,000 clones, about 93% being singletons. This sample comprised unstimulated CD8+ T cells sorted from spleen or lymph node cells, obtained before intestinal transplant. These receptor sequences come from a human donor who received an intestinal transplant. The CDR3 runs from the conserved cysteine through the conserved F or W. The D gene is left open where the match is weak. Not all rows give a size; the values are once, few, many and, for expanded clones, a class.

abundance,v_gene,d_gene,j_gene,CDR3nt,CDR3aa
-,TRBV11-2,-,TRBJ2-1,TGTGCCAGCAGCTTATTACAAGACAATGAGCAGTTCTTC,CASSLLQDNEQFF
-,TRBV13,TRBD1,TRBJ2-5,TGTGCCAGCAGCTCGAGGACAGGGATCGTGGAGACCCAGTACTTC,CASSSRTGIVETQYF
-,TRBV4-2,-,TRBJ1-6,TGTGCCAGCAGCCAAGAGGTTGGCTCCTATAATTCACCCCTCCACTTT,CASSQEVGSYNSPLHF
once,TRBV19,-,TRBJ2-1,TGTGCCAGTAGTATACCAGAAGCGGAACCCTCCTACAATGAGCAGTTCTTC,CASSIPEAEPSYNEQFF
-,TRBV5-1,TRBD1,TRBJ1-2,TGCGCCAGCAGCTTGGGAGGGACAGGGGGAAACTATGGCTACACCTTC,CASSLGGTGGNYGYTF
-,TRBV6-1,TRBD1,TRBJ2-7,TGTGCCAGCAGCGACAGGGCCCAGGGGCACGAGCAGTACTTC,CASSDRAQGHEQYF
-,TRBV15,-,TRBJ1-2,TGTGCCACTACTAAGGGAGGCGGTAATGGCTACACCTTC,CATTKGGGNGYTF
-,TRBV6-5,-,TRBJ2-1,TGTGCCAGCAGTCAGGGGACCTCTTACAATGAGCAGTTCTTC,CASSQGTSYNEQFF
-,TRBV18,-,TRBJ1-5,TGTGCCAGCTCACTGGAGGAGCAGCCCCAGCATTTT,CASSLEEQPQHF
-,TRBV6-1,TRBD2,TRBJ2-1,TGTGCCAGCAGTGGGCGGGAGGGGAGGTTCAATGAGCAGTTCTTC,CASSGREGRFNEQFF
-,TRBV5-6,-,TRBJ1-5,TGTGCCAGCAGCTTGGGCGGCAGTTTCAATCAGCCCCAGCATTTT,CASSLGGSFNQPQHF
-,TRBV7-7,TRBD2,TRBJ2-1,TGTGCCAGCAGCTTAGAGATAGCGGGAGGGTTGGATGAGCAGTTCTTC,CASSLEIAGGLDEQFF
-,TRBV5-6,-,TRBJ1-1,TGTGCCAGCAGCGAAGGTGACACTGAAGCTTTCTTT,CASSEGDTEAFF
-,TRBV27,-,TRBJ1-1,TGTGCCAGCAGTTTGGGCAGGGCGGACACTGAAGCTTTCTTT,CASSLGRADTEAFF
-,TRBV28,TRBD1,TRBJ1-5,TGTGCCAGCAGCTTGGACAGGGGAGGCCAGCCCCAGCATTTT,CASSLDRGGQPQHF
-,TRBV9,TRBD1,TRBJ1-1,TGTGCCAGCAGCGTGGGGACAGGGGATACTGAAGCTTTCTTT,CASSVGTGDTEAFF
-,TRBV10-2,-,TRBJ1-1,TGCGCCAGCAGTGAGCTGGGCGGGAACACTGAAGCTTTCTTT,CASSELGGNTEAFF
-,TRBV4-1,-,TRBJ2-3,TGCGCCAGCAGCCGGGGGGCCCTCACAGATACGCAGTATTTT,CASSRGALTDTQYF
-,TRBV9,-,TRBJ2-7,TGTGCCAGCAGCGTTATTTGGATCGGGTCCTACGAGCAGTACTTC,CASSVIWIGSYEQYF
-,TRBV13,-,TRBJ1-3,TGTGCCAGCAGCCCAGGACAAGGAAACACCATATATTTT,CASSPGQGNTIYF
-,TRBV10-3,-,TRBJ2-7,TGTGCCACCACCGAGGGTGGAAACGAGCAGTACTTC,CATTEGGNEQYF
once,TRBV9,TRBD2,TRBJ2-3,TGTGCCAGCAGCGTAGAGCGGCGGGGGGGCCCAGATACGCAGTATTTT,CASSVERRGGPDTQYF
once,TRBV5-6,-,TRBJ1-6,TGTGCCTGCAGCTCTGAGGGGGAGCTGGCTACACCCCTCCTCTTT,CACSSEGELATPLLF
-,TRBV5-1,TRBD1,TRBJ2-3,TGCGCCAGCAGCTCAGTCCCGGGACAGGGGGCCGCAGATACGCAGTATTTT,CASSSVPGQGAADTQYF
-,TRBV6-1,-,TRBJ1-2,TGTGCCACCGGGACCGGACGCTTGAACTATGGCTACACCTTC,CATGTGRLNYGYTF
-,TRBV6-5,-,TRBJ2-7,TGTGCCAGCAGTTCAACTTACGAGCAGTACTTC,CASSSTYEQYF
-,TRBV28,-,TRBJ2-3,TGTGCCAGCAGTCCAATACAGGATACGCAGTATTTT,CASSPIQDTQYF
-,TRBV6-8,TRBD2,TRBJ2-7,TGTGCCAGCAGCCCTACTAGCGGGAGGGCCTACGAGCAGTACTTC,CASSPTSGRAYEQYF
-,TRBV4-2,-,TRBJ2-7,TGTGCCAGCAGCCAAGTTGACGGACGGGAGCAGTACTTC,CASSQVDGREQYF
-,TRBV15,-,TRBJ2-7,TGTGCCACCAGCGGGGGGGACAGTCCCTACGAGCAGTACTTC,CATSGGDSPYEQYF
-,TRBV5-1,-,TRBJ2-5,TGCGCCAGCAGCTTGTCCAGGGTTGGGGAGACCCAGTACTTC,CASSLSRVGETQYF
-,TRBV27,TRBD1,TRBJ2-4,TGTGCCAGCAGTTCGGGACAGGGGGCGGTCTACATTCAGTACTTC,CASSSGQGAVYIQYF
-,TRBV7-9,-,TRBJ2-7,TGTGCCAGCAGCTCCCGGACTGTCCACGAGCAGTACTTC,CASSSRTVHEQYF
once,TRBV11-1,-,TRBJ2-3,TGTGCCAGCAGCCTGTTAGCCACAGATACGCAGTATTTT,CASSLLATDTQYF
-,TRBV28,-,TRBJ2-3,TGTGCCAGTAGAAAGTCATCGTTCTGGGAGTCCACAGATACGCAGTATTTT,CASRKSSFWESTDTQYF